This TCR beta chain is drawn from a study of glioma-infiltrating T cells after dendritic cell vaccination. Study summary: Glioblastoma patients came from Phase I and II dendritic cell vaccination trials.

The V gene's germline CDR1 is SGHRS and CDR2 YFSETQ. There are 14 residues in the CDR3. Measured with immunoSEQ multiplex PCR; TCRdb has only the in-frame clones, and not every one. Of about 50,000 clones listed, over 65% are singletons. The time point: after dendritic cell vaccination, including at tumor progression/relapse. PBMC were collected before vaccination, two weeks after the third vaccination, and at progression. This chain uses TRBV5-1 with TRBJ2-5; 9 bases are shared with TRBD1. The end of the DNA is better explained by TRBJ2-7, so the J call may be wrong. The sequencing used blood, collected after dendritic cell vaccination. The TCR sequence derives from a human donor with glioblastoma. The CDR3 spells CASSSGQGIYEQYF. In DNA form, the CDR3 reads TGCGCCAGCAGCTCGGGACAGGGAATCTACGAGCAGTACTTC.